Following are 26 T cell receptor beta chains from one sample sequenced in a study of T cells in Graves' hyperthyroidism and ophthalmopathy (dated by TCRdb to about 2019). The library was built by means of multiplex PCR. Sequencing was performed on an Illumina HiSeq 2000. Amplification of TCR beta CDR3 regions was carried out from RNA transcripts. For the first round of RT-PCR on the TCR CDR3, the HTBI primer set was used together with the Qiagen OneStep RT-PCR kit. Clones were called with MiXCR by TCRdb after fastp trimmed the public reads at Q25, and only in-frame beta chains were retained. Entries are consolidated by CDR3 protein sequence, retaining the most common genes and DNA. This sample is represented by a few hundred thousand distinct CDR3 sequences; 15% to 18% of them were singletons. The ten most abundant clones make up 6.5% to 8% of the sample. The sample taken for sequencing was blood. Every receptor here comes from a woman in her thirties with Graves' hyperthyroidism.

The table lists this clonotype with many counts. This chain connects TRBV20-1 to TRBJ2-1; 9 nucleotides line up with TRBD2. CDR3 length equals 14 residues. CDR1 is DFQATT and CDR2 is SNEGSKA in the germline V gene (reference sequence). J lost 2 bases, V lost 6 bases, and 5 bases had no gene match. This CDR3 reads CSAVSGSTYNEQFF. The DNA of the CDR3 is TGCAGTGCCGTTAGCGGGAGTACCTACAATGAGCAGTTCTTC.

This clonotype was counted at least ten times. This chain connects TRBV7-9 to TRBJ2-1, with 9 bases identical to TRBD2. This CDR3 spans 17 amino acids. The germline V gene has CDR1 SEHNR and CDR2 FQNEAQ (reference sequence). V was clipped by 3 bases and J by 7 bases; unmatched bases: 13. The CDR3 DNA reads as TGTGCCAGCAGCTTCACGGCTGGCGGGAGGGCCGGGAATGAGCAGTTCTTC. This encodes CASSFTAGGRAGNEQFF. The whole variable domain, remainder taken from reference TRBV7-9 and TRBJ2-1, is DTGVSQNPRHKITKRGQNVTFRCDPISEHNRLYWYRQTLGQGPEFLTYFQNEAQLEKSRLLSDRFSAERPKGSFSTLEIQRTEQGDSAMYLCASSFTAGGRAGNEQFFGPGTRLTVL.

This clonotype was counted many times. The genes are TRBV5-1 and TRBJ2-7; D ambiguous. The CDR3 is 16 residues long. Trimming removed 2 bases at V and 3 bases at J, with 18 bases between. Germline CDR1 SGHRS, CDR2 YFSETQ. DNA for the CDR3: TGCGCCAGCAGCTTCGGTAGTCGGGCAGTAGGCTACGAGCAGTACTTC. Its protein is CASSFGSRAVGYEQYF.

This clonotype was seen many times. This rearrangement joins TRBV3-1 to TRBJ2-7; no reliable D call. Germline V CDR1 and CDR2: LGHDT, YNNKEL (reference sequence). This CDR3 is 15 amino acids long. The germline V and J ends were trimmed by 0 bases and 0 bases, with 9 bases remaining between them. The CDR3 DNA sequence: TGTGCCAGCAGCCAAGATTCTTACATCTCCTACGAGCAGTACTTC. Protein: CASSQDSYISYEQYF.

This clonotype has more than one count but fewer than ten. This chain links TRBV20-1 with TRBJ2-7; TRBD1 matches 7 bases. There are 15 residues in the CDR3. Looked up from germline, CDR1 is DFQATT and CDR2 is SNEGSKA (reference sequence). V was clipped by 2 bases and J by 5 bases; unmatched bases: 12. CDR3 protein: CSARLSRTGPHEQYF. CDR3 coding DNA: TGCAGTGCTAGACTATCCAGGACAGGCCCGCACGAGCAGTACTTC.

The sample holds many counts of this clonotype. The rearrangement joins TRBV5-6 to TRBJ2-7; TRBD2 aligns across 7 bases. Trimming removed 0 bases from V and 2 bases from J; junction bases left unmatched: 5. Germline loops: CDR1 SGHDT, CDR2 YYEEEE. The CDR3 is 15 residues long. Here the CDR3 DNA reads TGTGCCAGCAGCTTGGTAGCGGGTTTAACCTACGAGCAGTACTTC. Translation gives CASSLVAGLTYEQYF.

The chain recombines TRBV4-1 with TRBJ2-7; D unresolved. Germline values: CDR1 MGHRA, CDR2 YSYEKL. Trimming removed 0 bases at V and 2 bases at J, with 11 bases between. The length of the CDR3 is 15 residues. The CDR3 spells CASSQDWRSAYEQYF. In nucleotides, the CDR3 is TGCGCCAGCAGCCAAGATTGGAGATCTGCCTACGAGCAGTACTTC.

In this sample, this clonotype turned up many times. V usage is TRBV20-1 and J usage is TRBJ2-7; 9 bases align to TRBD2. V was pared by 1 base and J by 4 bases, with 8 bases of the junction left unmatched. The CDR3 loop spans 15 amino acids. Germline V gives CDR1 DFQATT, CDR2 SNEGSKA (reference sequence). The CDR3 sequence is CSARVIPSGMYEQYF. The DNA for the CDR3 is TGCAGTGCTAGAGTTATTCCTAGCGGGATGTACGAGCAGTACTTC.

V is TRBV11-2 and J is TRBJ2-7; a weak D match, TRBD2 (6 bases). This CDR3 comprises 15 residues. Trimming took off 5 bases at V and 0 bases at J, with 14 bases between the two ends. Germline V CDR1 and CDR2: SGHAT, FQNNGV. The chain's CDR3 is CASSLSGGDSYEQYF. The CDR3 DNA is TGTGCCAGCAGCCTTAGCGGAGGGGACTCCTACGAGCAGTACTTC.

This clonotype was recorded many times. V gene TRBV30 combines with J gene TRBJ1-2; TRBD1 matches at 8 bases. The germline V gene has CDR1 GTSNPN and CDR2 SVGIG (reference sequence). CDR3 length: 15 amino acids. V dropped 0 bases and J dropped 5; count of bases not matched to a gene: 8. The CDR3 sequence: CAWSVPGRGLYGYTF. The CDR3 DNA reads as TGTGCCTGGAGTGTACCGGGCAGGGGGCTTTATGGCTACACCTTC. Together with reference TRBV30 and TRBJ1-2, the CDR3 gives the full variable domain: SQTIHQWPATLVQPVGSPLSLECTVEGTSNPNLYWYRQAAGRGLQLLFYSVGIGQISSEVPQNLSASRPQDRQFILSSKKLLLSDSGFYLCAWSVPGRGLYGYTFGSGTRLTVV.

Ten or more counts support this clonotype. The rearrangement links TRBV6-2 or TRBV6-3 to TRBJ2-7, with D perhaps matching TRBD2 (6 bases). The CDR3 extends over 13 amino acids. Trimming cost V 6 bases and J 3 bases, with 12 bases left between them. CDR1 and CDR2 (germline): MNHEY, SVGEGT. The DNA for the CDR3 is TGTGCCAGCAGGACCCCGGGGGACTACGAGCAGTACTTC. Translation: CASRTPGDYEQYF.

This clonotype came up many times. The V and J genes are TRBV18 and TRBJ2-1, with D maybe TRBD1 (5 bases). With 3 bases removed from V and 5 bases from J, the gap between germline ends came to 8 bases. This CDR3 has 13 residues. The germline CDR1 and CDR2 sequences are KGHSH and LQKENI. The CDR3 spells CASSPGQHNEQFF. The CDR3 bases are TGTGCCAGCTCACCCGGACAACACAATGAGCAGTTCTTC. Combining the CDR3 with reference TRBV18 and TRBJ2-1 gives the whole variable domain NAGVMQNPRHLVRRRGQEARLRCSPMKGHSHVYWYRQLPEEGLKFMVYLQKENIIDESGMPKERFSAEFPKEGPSILRIQQVVRGDSAAYFCASSPGQHNEQFFGPGTRLTVL.

This clonotype was recorded many times. This chain uses TRBV7-9 with TRBJ2-1, with 7 bases identical to TRBD1. V was pared by 5 bases and J by 8 bases, with 3 bases of the junction left unmatched. Germline values: CDR1 SEHNR, CDR2 FQNEAQ (reference sequence). The CDR3 covers 12 residues. CDR3: CASSAGGDEQFF. CDR3 nucleotide sequence: TGTGCCAGCAGCGCAGGGGGTGATGAGCAGTTCTTC.

This clonotype was observed at least ten times. This rearrangement joins TRBV28 to TRBJ1-3; D might be TRBD1 (5 bases). V lost 7 bases, J lost 1 base, and 11 bases lay in between. The germline gives CDR1 MDHEN, CDR2 SYDVKM. The CDR3 is 14 residues long. CDR3 in DNA: TGTGCCAGCAACGTGAGGGGATCTGGAAACACCATATATTTT. Its translation is CASNVRGSGNTIYF.

This clonotype came up many times. This rearrangement joins TRBV20-1 to TRBJ2-3, with 9 bases matching TRBD1. The CDR3 has 15 residues. Germline CDR1 reads DFQATT; CDR2 reads SNEGSKA (reference sequence). Trimming removed 1 base from V and 5 bases from J; junction bases left unmatched: 7. As DNA, the CDR3 is TGCAGTGCTAGAGTACTACAGGGGGCGGGAGATACGCAGTATTTT. This sequence encodes CSARVLQGAGDTQYF.

This clonotype has just a few counts. V is TRBV7-2 and J is TRBJ2-1; D not certain. The CDR3 is made up of 15 amino acids. Germline V gene sequence: CDR1 SGHTA, CDR2 FQGNSA. V lost 5 bases to trimming and J lost 4 bases, with 15 bases between them. CDR3 sequence reads: CASSLDPVEYNEQFF. Here the CDR3 DNA reads TGTGCCAGCAGCCTCGACCCCGTTGAATACAATGAGCAGTTCTTC. The whole variable domain, filled in from reference TRBV7-2 and TRBJ2-1, reads GAGVSQSPSNKVTEKGKDVELRCDPISGHTALYWYRQSLGQGLEFLIYFQGNSAPDKSGLPSDRFSAERTGGSVSTLTIQRTQQEDSAVYLCASSLDPVEYNEQFFGPGTRLTVL.

The chain links TRBV7-2 to TRBJ2-1; 8 bases agree with TRBD2. The V segment lost 2 bases and the J segment 13 bases; nucleotides outside the gene matches: 4. The CDR3 loop spans 12 amino acids. Per germline, CDR1 SGHTA and CDR2 FQGNSA. In nucleotides, the CDR3 is TGTGCCAGCAGCTTATGGCGGGAGGAACAGTTCTTC. Protein: CASSLWREEQFF.

This clonotype was observed at least ten times. The chain is built from TRBV5-1 and TRBJ2-7; 7 positions agree with TRBD1. This CDR3 has 16 amino acids. J lost 0 bases, V lost 1 base, and 7 bases had no gene match. Germline V gene sequence: CDR1 SGHRS, CDR2 YFSETQ. In DNA, the CDR3 is TGCGCCAGCAGCTTGTTCGAGACAGGGAACTCCTACGAGCAGTACTTC. Translation gives CASSLFETGNSYEQYF.

V gene TRBV24-1 combines with J gene TRBJ2-3; 10 bases fit TRBD2. This CDR3 is built from 17 residues. Germline V CDR1 and CDR2: KGHDR, SFDVKD. V shed 5 bases and J 4 bases; nucleotides not matched to a gene: 11. The CDR3 DNA follows: TGTGCCACCAGTGCCCCCCGAGCGGGAGGGCCGGCAGATACGCAGTATTTT. It translates to CATSAPRAGGPADTQYF.

Ten or more counts support this clonotype. The chain carries TRBV30 and TRBJ2-7; perhaps TRBD2 as D (6 bases). The CDR3 totals 14 residues. CDR1 is GTSNPN and CDR2 is SVGIG in the germline V gene (reference sequence). V was cut by 0 bases and J by 2 bases, with 11 bases left in between. CDR3 in DNA: TGTGCCTGGAGTGTACGTTTAGCGGCCTACGAGCAGTACTTC. Translating gives CAWSVRLAAYEQYF.

There are many counts of this clonotype. The rearrangement uses TRBV6-1 and TRBJ2-7; 9 bases align to TRBD1. There are 15 residues in the CDR3. CDR1 and CDR2 (germline): MNHNS, SASEGT. After removal of 6 bases from V and 3 bases from J, the junction contained 9 bases not matched to a gene. The CDR3 loop reads CASRDQGQGLYEQYF. CDR3 nucleotide sequence: TGTGCCAGCAGAGATCAGGGACAGGGCCTCTACGAGCAGTACTTC.

This clonotype was counted a few times. The chain is built from TRBV20-1 and TRBJ2-1; no clear D. Germline loops: CDR1 DFQATT, CDR2 SNEGSKA (reference sequence). The V gene lost 5 bases and the J gene lost 1 base, with 15 bases spanning the gap. The CDR3 has 15 residues. CDR3 in amino acids: CSAPHVGGSYNEQFF. For the CDR3, the DNA is TGCAGTGCTCCCCATGTCGGCGGTTCCTACAATGAGCAGTTCTTC.

This clonotype was seen a handful of times. The chain couples TRBV4-2 to TRBJ1-2; 12 bases fit TRBD1. The germline CDR1 and CDR2 sequences are LGHNA and YNFKEQ. The CDR3 extends over 18 amino acids. V was clipped by 5 bases and J by 6 bases; unmatched bases: 16. The CDR3 loop reads CASSISPGTGGRVNGYTF. The CDR3 DNA follows: TGTGCCAGCAGCATCTCCCCCGGGACAGGGGGCCGGGTAAATGGCTACACCTTC.

The table lists this clonotype with many counts. This chain connects TRBV24-1 to TRBJ1-2; D is perhaps TRBD1 (6 bases). The CDR3 extends over 16 amino acids. CDR1 is KGHDR and CDR2 is SFDVKD in the germline V gene. The V end lost 4 bases, the J end lost 0 bases, and 14 bases lay between the germline ends. CDR3 in amino acids: CATSDRTDRANYGYTF. CDR3 bases: TGTGCCACCAGTGACCGGACAGACAGAGCTAACTATGGCTACACCTTC.

Ten or more counts support this clonotype. The gene calls are TRBV27 and TRBJ1-2; 10 bases are a match to TRBD1. The CDR3 contains 15 residues. V lost 2 bases, J lost 5 bases, and 5 bases stayed unmatched. Germline lookup yields CDR1 MNHEY and CDR2 SMNVEV (reference sequence). CDR3 amino acids: CASSLRGQGPYGYTF. The CDR3, as DNA: TGTGCCAGCAGTTTAAGGGGACAGGGGCCTTATGGCTACACCTTC.

This clonotype was picked up many times. The rearrangement joins TRBV3-1 to TRBJ1-5; the D is unclear. V lost 0 bases, J lost 2 bases, and 5 bases lay in between. The CDR3 loop spans 14 amino acids. The germline V gene encodes CDR1 LGHDT and CDR2 YNNKEL (reference sequence). This CDR3 is CASSQDFRNQPQHF. The CDR3 DNA is TGTGCCAGCAGCCAAGATTTCCGCAATCAGCCCCAGCATTTT.